This TCR beta chain was captured by sequencing in a study of blood T cell repertoires in COVID-19. In the original processing: Amplified reference gene primers provided the basis for estimating nucleated cell counts. Data came from immunoSEQ multiplex PCR; TCRdb stores just in-frame clones and leaves some out. That table furnishes V, J and clone size, whereas the DNA furnished D and trimming. This sample has about 150,000 clones, with 85% to 90% found just once. V lost 8 bases to trimming and J lost 4 bases; unmatched junction nucleotides: 3. The CDR3 length is 12 residues. The germline V gene has CDR1 SGHNT and CDR2 YYREEE (reference sequence).

Sequenced input: peripheral blood. The V call is TRBV5-4, the J call TRBJ1-2; 9 bases align to TRBD1. The sequence was obtained from a woman in her 50s with active or convalescent COVID-19. This CDR3 reads CASGQGSYGYTF. Here the CDR3 DNA reads TGTGCCAGTGGACAGGGGTCCTATGGCTACACCTTC.